The source of this T cell receptor (beta chain) is a study of beta chain features in type 1 diabetes (dated by TCRdb to 2017 to 2018). For the wider study: Mean age, gender distribution, total cell number and subset yield were not different between patients and healthy donors. Across all samples, some 110,000,000 sorted cells were examined, and cell number per subset correlated strongly with RNA yield. The study compared the TCRB repertoires of sorted circulating CD4+ T cell subsets in recently diagnosed type 1 diabetes patients with those in matched healthy donors. Regulatory and stem cell-like memory subsets were isolated from only 8 patients and about eight healthy donors, whereas naive and central memory subsets came from all 30 or so donors.

A single peripheral blood draw of around 120 mL on average was collected from each donor into heparinised tubes. Using a panel that included CD45RO, CCR7, CD25, CD127, CD95 and CD27, naive, central memory, regulatory and stem cell-like memory CD4+ T cells were sorted on a BD FACSAria II. Purity was above 95% for every sorted population. PBMCs were isolated right away by Lymphoprep density gradient centrifugation and were stained directly, without culture. So that batch effects would be minimized, each experiment stained and sorted samples in pairs, pairing one healthy donor with one patient. The High Capacity cDNA Reverse Transcription Kit was used to reverse transcribe all of the isolated RNA, meaning that expressed TCRB transcripts were what got sequenced. Deep immunoSEQ sequencing was performed on naive, central memory and regulatory T cell samples, with an average of roughly 4 million total reads per sample. After sorted cells were lysed in RLT buffer, RNA was extracted with DNase-treated RNeasy Micro or Mini kits, with the choice depending on cell number. Each cell subset was processed separately to prevent cross-contamination, with patient and healthy donor samples processed together. The immunoSEQ multiplex PCR was used to amplify TCRB sequences from cDNA, generating 87-bp fragments that spanned the CDR3 region. The amplicons were sequenced using the Illumina HiSeq platform. From the authors' description of their analysis: PCR bias was corrected computationally using synthetic template baselines, and reads within Hamming distance 2 were collapsed, with unmergeable singletons discarded. Reads were aligned against IMGT so that V, D and J genes, CDR3 length and insertions or deletions at six rearrangement sites could be assigned. Within each subset, clonotype counts were normalized to sorted cell number, after which true diversity and Gini coefficients were computed with the tcR R package. Repertoire sharing was quantified using the overlap coefficient calculated on TCRB nucleotide sequences. Out-of-frame TCRB sequences from naive cells were analyzed as a proxy for the pre-selection repertoire. The clones in this table, taken by TCRdb from immuneACCESS, are in-frame only. Not every clone is retained; where verified, under half of the shortfall comes from an unresolved V gene, and the cause of the rest is unknown. That table is the source of V, J and clone size, and D and trimming were worked out from the DNA. The sample contains 640,000 or so clones, roughly 12% of them found a single time. The ten largest account for approximately 0.022% of the sample.

Deletion took 6 bases off V and 4 bases off J, with a span of 15 bases between the germline ends. CDR1 and CDR2 are read off the germline V gene as MNHEY and SVGAGI. Counted from cysteine to phenylalanine, this CDR3 has 14 amino acids. Kept here is only the CDR3 DNA, which spans 42 bases and is read in frame from base 1. What the authors observed across the whole study: Because the HLA sub-analyses included only small numbers of individuals, any influence of HLA type on TCRB rearrangement was left unresolved. Because cDNA was sequenced instead of genomic DNA, highly expressing activated cells could be over-represented, though the groups showed no difference in activation or CD3 levels. The naive, central memory and regulatory TCRB repertoires appeared to resemble one another more closely among patients than among healthy donors. Shorter templates might be favored by PCR, yet because patient and control samples were amplified and corrected together, any such skew would affect both groups equally. At VDJ recombination sites, patients with type 1 diabetes made fewer insertions and deleted more nucleotides, a pattern implying thymic rearrangement abnormalities. Type 1 diabetes patients showed a moderate but significant shortening of TCRB CDR3 length in all four CD4+ subsets.

Turning to this clone: The antigen it binds to is not known. Per-base quality was not reported, and no clone a single base away is much larger than it.

Rearrangement joined TRBV6-5 to TRBJ2-5; the D gene is perhaps TRBD1 or TRBD2, as each covers 5 bases. The sequence came from a man younger than 30 with type 1 diabetes. The sequencing sample was made of naive CD4+ T cells from blood. Sample cell subset or site, as interpreted from the label and publication: true naive CD4+ T cells. The DNA is as follows: TGTGCCAGCAGCGGGACCTATACGACAGAGACCCAGTACTTC. Its product reads: CASSGTYTTETQYF.